These T cell receptor beta chains were read from a single sample in a study of response to subunit inactivated influenza vaccine. MiXCR was run by TCRdb on the RT-PCR reads, yielding one entry per CDR3 protein. The data contain hundreds of thousands of distinct CDR3 sequences, around 11% of them singletons. These data are also associated with another study on T cells expressing NK-cell markers.

This material consisted of PBMCs from blood, taken on the day of vaccination. The receptor source for this set is a man aged 45-65 years who received an inactivated influenza vaccine. CDR3s include the opening cysteine and the closing phenylalanine or tryptophan. The D gene is left open where the match is weak. Size is omitted from some rows. Given values are once, few, many or a class for expanded clones.

clone size | D gene | J gene | V gene | CDR3 protein | CDR3 DNA
. | . | TRBJ2-5 | TRBV5-6 | CASSTRQGGRETQYF | TGTGCCAGCAGCACTCGACAGGGAGGTCGGGAGACCCAGTACTTC
few | TRBD2 | TRBJ2-1 | TRBV24-1 | CATSDLRSGGPYDEQFF | TGTGCCACCAGTGATTTGCGGTCGGGGGGGCCTTACGATGAGCAGTTCTTC
. | . | TRBJ1-2 | TRBV11-2 | CASSLELPPTNYGYTF | TGTGCCAGCAGCTTAGAGTTGCCGCCGACTAACTATGGCTACACCTTC
few | . | TRBJ2-3 | TRBV12-3/TRBV12-4 | CASSLAGTALTDTQYF | TGTGCCAGCAGTTTAGCGGGTACAGCACTCACAGATACGCAGTATTTT
. | TRBD1 | TRBJ2-7 | TRBV6-2/TRBV6-3 | CACAPGDRITYEQYF | TGTGCCTGCGCCCCGGGGGACAGGATCACCTACGAGCAGTACTTC
many | . | TRBJ2-7 | TRBV11-2 | CASSYHYRGSHEQYF | TGTGCCAGCAGCTATCATTATCGGGGCTCCCACGAGCAGTACTTC
many | . | TRBJ1-2 | TRBV7-9 | CASSQTSGGYYYGYTF | TGTGCCAGCAGCCAAACCTCGGGGGGGTACTACTATGGCTACACCTTC
many | . | TRBJ1-1 | TRBV6-1 | CASSRGLGGGIEAFF | TGTGCCAGCAGTAGGGGACTGGGGGGAGGTATTGAAGCTTTCTTT
few | . | TRBJ2-5 | TRBV7-2 | CASSLRGHLLAGETQYF | TGTGCCAGCAGCTTAAGGGGCCATTTACTAGCTGGAGAGACCCAGTACTTC
many | . | TRBJ2-5 | TRBV7-2 | CASSLSRLKETQYF | TGTGCCAGCAGCTTAAGTAGGCTAAAAGAGACCCAGTACTTC
many | . | TRBJ2-5 | TRBV5-6 | CASSFRQTQETQYF | TGTGCCAGCAGCTTCCGACAGACTCAAGAGACCCAGTACTTC
. | TRBD2 | TRBJ2-1 | TRBV12-3/TRBV12-4 | CASSLTSGRGEQFF | TGTGCCAGCAGTTTGACTAGCGGGAGAGGTGAGCAGTTCTTC
many | . | TRBJ1-5 | TRBV12-3/TRBV12-4 | CASSSPPEPQHF | TGTGCCAGCAGTTCCCCTCCGGAGCCCCAGCATTTT
few | . | TRBJ1-5 | TRBV5-6 | CASSLARRGNQPQHF | TGTGCCAGCAGCTTGGCTAGGCGCGGTAATCAGCCCCAGCATTTT
. | . | TRBJ2-3 | TRBV27 | CASSSLFSTDTQYF | TGTGCCAGCAGTTCCCTGTTTAGCACAGATACGCAGTATTTT
few | . | TRBJ2-7 | TRBV12-3/TRBV12-4 | CASSITRNYEQYF | TGTGCCAGCAGCATCACACGAAACTACGAGCAGTACTTC
. | TRBD2 | TRBJ2-7 | TRBV4-1 | CASSRNSGGSYEQYF | TGCGCCAGCAGCCGAAATAGCGGGGGCTCCTACGAGCAGTACTTC
. | . | TRBJ2-1 | TRBV11-3 | CASSLGSQVPEQFF | TGTGCCAGCAGCTTAGGGTCCCAGGTGCCAGAGCAGTTCTTC
. | . | TRBJ2-6 | TRBV18 | CASSPRGLLNNVLTF | TGTGCCAGCTCACCTCGTGGACTCCTGAACAACGTCCTGACTTTC
few | TRBD1 | TRBJ1-2 | TRBV29-1 | CSVDPTGGMYGYTF | TGCAGCGTGGACCCGACAGGGGGGATGTATGGCTACACCTTC
. | TRBD1 | TRBJ2-6 | TRBV7-8 | CASRRGLIGANVLTF | TGTGCCAGCCGCAGGGGGTTGATAGGGGCCAACGTCCTGACTTTC
. | . | TRBJ2-3 | TRBV5-1 | CASYRRADTQYF | TGCGCCAGCTACCGGAGAGCAGATACGCAGTATTTT
. | . | TRBJ1-2 | TRBV29-1 | CSVEDGNTRYTF | TGCAGCGTTGAAGATGGGAACACTCGCTACACCTTC
few | . | TRBJ2-7 | TRBV14 | CASSPLFTGRKSYEQYF | TGTGCCAGCAGCCCACTCTTTACGGGGCGTAAATCCTACGAGCAGTACTTC
. | TRBD1 | TRBJ1-2 | TRBV7-8 | CASSLEVGRTGGAIGGYTF | TGTGCCAGCAGCTTAGAAGTAGGCAGGACAGGGGGCGCAATAGGTGGCTACACCTTC
. | . | TRBJ2-7 | TRBV5-6 | CASSWAENEQYF | TGTGCCAGCAGTTGGGCCGAGAACGAGCAGTACTTC
few | . | TRBJ1-1 | TRBV28 | CASRITANTEAFF | TGTGCCAGCAGAATTACAGCAAACACTGAAGCTTTCTTT
. | . | TRBJ2-1 | TRBV5-1 | CASSSTRDEQFF | TGCGCCAGCAGCTCCACTAGGGATGAGCAGTTCTTC
. | TRBD1 | TRBJ1-2 | TRBV12-3/TRBV12-4 | CASSPYRGWVGYTF | TGTGCCAGCAGTCCATACAGGGGCTGGGTTGGCTACACCTTC
many | TRBD1 | TRBJ2-1 | TRBV4-3 | CASSQEPGQIIYNEQFF | TGCGCCAGCAGCCAAGAACCGGGACAGATCATCTACAATGAGCAGTTCTTC